The source of this TCR beta chain is a study of blood T cells in healthy people across ages. Extracted total RNA amounted to at least 5.5 micrograms for each sample. The study's findings and limits: Possibly confounding the expanded clonotype changes was the fact that donor CMV status was unknown.

Combining a sample-barcoded 5' primer with a J-beta primer mix, a second PCR ran for roughly 6 to 12 cycles. Every molecule of cDNA carried a tag from a template-switch adaptor with 12 random nucleotides. MiXCR, applied by TCRdb to the 5' RACE reads, yields one record per CDR3 protein. Among around 800,000 distinct CDR3 sequences listed, under 45% were seen once. This clonotype has just a few counts. Its antigen is not known. Germline assignment: CDR1 SGDLS and CDR2 YYNGEE. The CDR3 totals 13 residues. V was trimmed by 3 bases and J by 6 bases, leaving 13 bases between them. The specimen was blood. This chain uses TRBV9 with TRBJ2-7; perhaps TRBD2 as D (6 bases). The sequence was obtained from a man aged 60 to 69 in good health. This CDR3 is CASSGQLRGEQYF. The CDR3 region has the DNA TGTGCCAGCAGCGGCCAATTGCGGGGCGAGCAGTACTTC. The variable domain in full, with the rest retrieved from reference TRBV9 and TRBJ2-7, is DSGVTQTPKHLITATGQRVTLRCSPRSGDLSVYWYQQSLDQGLQFLIQYYNGEERAKGNILERFSAQQFPDLHSELNLSSLELGDSALYFCASSGQLRGEQYFGPGTRLTVT.